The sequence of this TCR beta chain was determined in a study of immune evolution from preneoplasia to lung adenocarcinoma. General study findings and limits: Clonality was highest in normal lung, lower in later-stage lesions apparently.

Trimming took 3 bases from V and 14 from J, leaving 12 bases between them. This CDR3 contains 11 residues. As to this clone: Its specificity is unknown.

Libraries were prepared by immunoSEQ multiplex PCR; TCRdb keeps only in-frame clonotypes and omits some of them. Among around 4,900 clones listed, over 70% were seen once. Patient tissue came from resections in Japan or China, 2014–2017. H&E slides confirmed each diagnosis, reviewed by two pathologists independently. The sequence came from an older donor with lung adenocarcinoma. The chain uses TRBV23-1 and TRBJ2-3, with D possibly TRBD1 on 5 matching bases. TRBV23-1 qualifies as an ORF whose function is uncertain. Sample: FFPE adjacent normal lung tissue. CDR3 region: CASSQGSTGYF. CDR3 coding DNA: TGCGCCAGCAGTCAGGGTTCCACAGGGTATTTT.